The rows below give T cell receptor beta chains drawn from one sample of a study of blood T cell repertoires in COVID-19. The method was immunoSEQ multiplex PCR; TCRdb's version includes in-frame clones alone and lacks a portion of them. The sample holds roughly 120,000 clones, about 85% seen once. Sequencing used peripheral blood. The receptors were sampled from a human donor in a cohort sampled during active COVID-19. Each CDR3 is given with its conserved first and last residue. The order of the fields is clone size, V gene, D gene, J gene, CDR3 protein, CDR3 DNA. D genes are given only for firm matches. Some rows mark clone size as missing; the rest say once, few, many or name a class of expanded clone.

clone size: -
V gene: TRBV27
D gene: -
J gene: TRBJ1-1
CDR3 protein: CASSSHSARGHNNTEAFF
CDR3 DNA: TGTGCCAGCAGTTCTCACTCCGCCCGGGGACACAATAACACTGAAGCTTTCTTT

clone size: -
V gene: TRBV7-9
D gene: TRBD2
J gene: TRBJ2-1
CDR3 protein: CASLPEAGGPYNEQFF
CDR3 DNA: TGTGCCAGCCTGCCCGAAGCGGGGGGGCCGTACAATGAGCAGTTCTTC

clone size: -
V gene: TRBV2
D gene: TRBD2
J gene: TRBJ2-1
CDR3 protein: CASRLAGGSYNEQFF
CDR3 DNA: TGTGCCAGCCGCTTAGCGGGAGGCTCCTACAATGAGCAGTTCTTC

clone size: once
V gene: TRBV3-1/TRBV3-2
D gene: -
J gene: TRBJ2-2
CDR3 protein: CASSQDLQGGTGELFF
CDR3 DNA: TGTGCCAGCAGCCAAGATTTGCAGGGAGGTACCGGGGAGCTGTTTTTT

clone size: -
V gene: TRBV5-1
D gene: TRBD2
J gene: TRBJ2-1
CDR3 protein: CASSLAASGNPGNEQFF
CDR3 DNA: TGCGCCAGCAGCTTGGCCGCCAGCGGGAACCCCGGGAATGAGCAGTTCTTC

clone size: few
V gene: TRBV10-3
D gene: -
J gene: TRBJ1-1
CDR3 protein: CAISETGSSTEAFF
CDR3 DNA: TGTGCCATCAGTGAGACAGGGTCGAGCACTGAAGCTTTCTTT

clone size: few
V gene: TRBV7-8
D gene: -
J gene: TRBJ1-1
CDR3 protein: CASSLVGGGTEAFF
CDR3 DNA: TGTGCCAGCAGCTTAGTGGGGGGTGGCACTGAAGCTTTCTTT

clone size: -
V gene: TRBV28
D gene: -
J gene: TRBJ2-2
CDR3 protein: CASSLLRLTTGELFF
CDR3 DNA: TGTGCCAGCAGTTTATTGAGACTGACCACCGGGGAGCTGTTTTTT

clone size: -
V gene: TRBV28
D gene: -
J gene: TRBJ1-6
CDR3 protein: CASSSTGLNSPLHF
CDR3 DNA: TGTGCCAGCAGTTCAACAGGCCTTAATTCACCCCTCCACTTT

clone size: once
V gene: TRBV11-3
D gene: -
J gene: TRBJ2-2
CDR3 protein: CASSSVPGELFF
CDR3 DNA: TGTGCCAGCAGCTCCGTCCCCGGGGAGCTGTTTTTT

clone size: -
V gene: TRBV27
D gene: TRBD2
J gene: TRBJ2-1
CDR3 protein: CASSLYPPTSGNYNEQFF
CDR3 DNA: TGTGCCAGCAGTTTATATCCCCCGACTAGCGGCAACTACAATGAGCAGTTCTTC

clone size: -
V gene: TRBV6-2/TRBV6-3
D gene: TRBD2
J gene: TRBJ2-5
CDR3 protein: CASSRSGRETQYF
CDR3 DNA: TGTGCCAGCAGCCGGAGCGGGAGAGAGACCCAGTACTTC

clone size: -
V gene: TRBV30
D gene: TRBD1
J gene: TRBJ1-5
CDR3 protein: CAWMLLRDRGRDQPQHF
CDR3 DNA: TGTGCCTGGATGCTCCTCCGGGACAGGGGCCGGGATCAGCCCCAGCATTTT

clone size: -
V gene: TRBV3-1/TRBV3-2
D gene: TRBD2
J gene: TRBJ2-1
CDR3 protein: CATTTSGGLAFF
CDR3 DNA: TGTGCCACCACGACTAGCGGGGGGTTAGCGTTCTTC

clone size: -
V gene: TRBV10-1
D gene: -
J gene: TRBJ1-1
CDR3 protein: CASSFGQMNTEAFF
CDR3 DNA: TGCGCCAGCAGTTTTGGACAGATGAACACTGAAGCTTTCTTT

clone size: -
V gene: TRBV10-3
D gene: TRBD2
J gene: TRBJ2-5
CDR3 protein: CAISRDPGGGETQYF
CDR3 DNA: TGTGCCATCAGTAGAGACCCCGGGGGAGGGGAGACCCAGTACTTC

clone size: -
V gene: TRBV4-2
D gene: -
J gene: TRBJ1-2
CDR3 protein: CASSQIVDSGRGYTF
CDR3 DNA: TGTGCCAGCAGCCAAATCGTCGACAGCGGGCGTGGCTACACCTTC

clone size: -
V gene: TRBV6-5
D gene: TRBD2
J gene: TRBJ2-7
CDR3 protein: CASTTVAGSSHEQYF
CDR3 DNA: TGTGCCAGCACCACCGTAGCGGGGTCTTCCCACGAGCAGTACTTC

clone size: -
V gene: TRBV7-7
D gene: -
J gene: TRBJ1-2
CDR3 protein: CASSLVEVSSGGYTF
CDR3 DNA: TGTGCTAGCAGCTTAGTGGAGGTATCATCGGGGGGCTACACCTTC

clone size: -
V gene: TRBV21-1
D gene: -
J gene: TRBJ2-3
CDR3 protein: CASSFSQGKVDTQYF
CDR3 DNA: TGTGCCAGCAGCTTTTCCCAGGGGAAGGTAGATACGCAGTATTTT

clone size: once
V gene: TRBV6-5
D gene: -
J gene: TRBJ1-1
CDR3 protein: CASSSRQENTEAFF
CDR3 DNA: TGTGCCAGCAGTTCTAGACAGGAGAACACTGAAGCTTTCTTT

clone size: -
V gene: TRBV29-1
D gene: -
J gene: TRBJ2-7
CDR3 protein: CSVWDTPYEQYF
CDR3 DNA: TGCAGCGTTTGGGACACGCCCTACGAGCAGTACTTC

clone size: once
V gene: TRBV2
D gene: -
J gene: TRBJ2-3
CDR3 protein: CASSGESTSTDTQYF
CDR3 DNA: TGTGCCAGCAGTGGAGAAAGCACTAGCACAGATACGCAGTATTTT

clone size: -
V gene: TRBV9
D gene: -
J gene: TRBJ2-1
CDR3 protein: CASSVGQGRSYNEQFF
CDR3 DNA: TGTGCCAGCAGCGTAGGTCAGGGCCGCTCCTACAATGAGCAGTTCTTC

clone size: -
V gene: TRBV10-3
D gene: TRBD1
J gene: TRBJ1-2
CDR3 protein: CAISGEGQPNYGYTF
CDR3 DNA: TGTGCCATCAGTGGCGAGGGACAGCCTAACTATGGCTACACCTTC

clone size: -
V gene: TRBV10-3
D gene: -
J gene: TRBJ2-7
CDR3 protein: CAITVGGGKGYEQYF
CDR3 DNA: TGTGCCATCACCGTAGGGGGCGGGAAGGGCTACGAGCAGTACTTC

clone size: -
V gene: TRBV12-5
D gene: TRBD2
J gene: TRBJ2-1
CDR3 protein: CASGLGGRGTYNEQFF
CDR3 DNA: TGTGCTAGTGGTTTAGGCGGGAGGGGAACCTACAATGAGCAGTTCTTC

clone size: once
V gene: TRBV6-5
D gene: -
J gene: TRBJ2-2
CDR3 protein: CASSYSSRGYTGELFF
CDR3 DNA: TGTGCCAGCAGTTACTCATCCAGGGGTTATACCGGGGAGCTGTTTTTT

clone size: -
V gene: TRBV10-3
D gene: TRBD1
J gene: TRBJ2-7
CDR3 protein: CAISPGQREQYF
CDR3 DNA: TGTGCCATCAGCCCGGGACAGCGGGAGCAGTACTTC

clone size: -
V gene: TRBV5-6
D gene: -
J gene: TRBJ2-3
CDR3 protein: CASSPTGPGGDTQYF
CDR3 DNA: TGTGCCAGCAGCCCGACAGGTCCTGGGGGAGATACGCAGTATTTT

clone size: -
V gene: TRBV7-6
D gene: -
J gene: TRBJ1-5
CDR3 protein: CASSLATDRQPQHF
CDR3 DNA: TGTGCCAGCAGCTTAGCAACAGATCGCCAGCCCCAGCATTTT

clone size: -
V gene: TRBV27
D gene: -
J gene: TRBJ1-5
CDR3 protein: CASSYGVNQPQHF
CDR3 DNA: TGTGCCAGCAGTTATGGAGTGAATCAGCCCCAGCATTTT

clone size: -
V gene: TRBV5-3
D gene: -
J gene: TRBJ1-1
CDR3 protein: CARTTGNTEAFF
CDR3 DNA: TGTGCCAGAACGACAGGTAACACTGAAGCTTTCTTT

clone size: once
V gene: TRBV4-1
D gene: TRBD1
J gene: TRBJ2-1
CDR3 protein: CASSSTRDRDNEQFF
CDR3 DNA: TGCGCCAGCAGCTCGACCCGGGACAGGGACAATGAGCAGTTCTTC

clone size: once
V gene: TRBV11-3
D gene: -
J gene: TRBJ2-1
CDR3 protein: CASSLESGRANEQFF
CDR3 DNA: TGTGCCAGCAGCTTAGAAAGCGGACGCGCTAATGAGCAGTTCTTC

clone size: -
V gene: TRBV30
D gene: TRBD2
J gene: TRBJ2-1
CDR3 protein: CAWSVATSGGYNEQFF
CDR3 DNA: TGTGCCTGGAGTGTAGCCACCAGCGGGGGTTACAATGAGCAGTTCTTC

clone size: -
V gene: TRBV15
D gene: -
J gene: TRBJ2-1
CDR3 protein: CATTTMEEGSRQFF
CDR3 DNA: TGTGCCACCACCACGATGGAGGAGGGGAGCCGGCAGTTCTTC

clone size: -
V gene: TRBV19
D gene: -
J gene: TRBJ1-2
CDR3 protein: CASKPRDSNYGYTF
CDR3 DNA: TGTGCCAGTAAACCCAGGGACTCTAACTATGGCTACACCTTC

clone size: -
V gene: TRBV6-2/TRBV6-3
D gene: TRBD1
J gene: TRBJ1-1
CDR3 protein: CASSYGTGATEAFF
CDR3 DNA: TGTGCCAGCAGTTACGGGACAGGGGCTACTGAAGCTTTCTTT

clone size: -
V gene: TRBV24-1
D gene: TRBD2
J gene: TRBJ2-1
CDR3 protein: CATAGWGGDNEQFF
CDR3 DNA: TGTGCCACCGCAGGATGGGGGGGAGACAATGAGCAGTTCTTC

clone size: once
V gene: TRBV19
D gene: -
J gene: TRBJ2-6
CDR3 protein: CASVRTERDSGANVLTF
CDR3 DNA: TGTGCCAGTGTAAGGACTGAGAGAGACTCTGGGGCCAACGTCCTGACTTTC

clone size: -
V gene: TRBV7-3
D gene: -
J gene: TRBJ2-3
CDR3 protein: CASSPSTGTDTQYF
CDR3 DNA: TGTGCCAGCAGCCCATCGACTGGGACAGATACGCAGTATTTT

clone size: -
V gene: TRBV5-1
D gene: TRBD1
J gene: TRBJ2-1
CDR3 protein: CASSPLGTGVNEQFF
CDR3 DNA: TGCGCCAGCAGCCCCCTCGGGACAGGGGTTAATGAGCAGTTCTTC

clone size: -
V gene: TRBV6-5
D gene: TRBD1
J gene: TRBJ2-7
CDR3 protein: CASSSVGQTSSYEQYF
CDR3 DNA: TGTGCCAGCAGTTCCGTGGGACAGACGAGCTCCTACGAGCAGTACTTC

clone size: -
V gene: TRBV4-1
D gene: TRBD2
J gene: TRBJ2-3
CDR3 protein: CASSQEIARGGPDTQYF
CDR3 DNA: TGCGCCAGCAGCCAAGAAATAGCGCGGGGGGGCCCCGATACGCAGTATTTT

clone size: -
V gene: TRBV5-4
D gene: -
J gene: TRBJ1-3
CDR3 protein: CASSVESSGNTIYF
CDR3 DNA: TGTGCCAGCAGCGTGGAGAGCTCTGGAAACACCATATATTTT

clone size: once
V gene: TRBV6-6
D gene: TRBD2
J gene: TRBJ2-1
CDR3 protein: CASSPPKREAYNEQFF
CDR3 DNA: TGTGCCAGCAGTCCACCGAAGCGGGAGGCCTACAATGAGCAGTTCTTC

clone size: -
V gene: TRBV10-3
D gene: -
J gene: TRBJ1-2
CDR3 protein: CAISESEGWGYTF
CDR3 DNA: TGTGCCATCAGTGAGTCGGAGGGTTGGGGCTACACCTTC

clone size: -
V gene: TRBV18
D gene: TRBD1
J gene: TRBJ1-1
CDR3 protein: CASSPRGQGAFF
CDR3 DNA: TGTGCCAGCTCACCGAGGGGACAGGGAGCTTTCTTT

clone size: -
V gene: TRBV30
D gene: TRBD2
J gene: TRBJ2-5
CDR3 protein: CAWKQGAGGGRTQYF
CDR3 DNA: TGTGCCTGGAAACAAGGTGCGGGAGGGGGTAGGACCCAGTACTTC

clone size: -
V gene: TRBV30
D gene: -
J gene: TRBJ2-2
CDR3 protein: CAWSEGDTGELFF
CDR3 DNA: TGTGCCTGGAGTGAGGGGGACACCGGGGAGCTGTTTTTT

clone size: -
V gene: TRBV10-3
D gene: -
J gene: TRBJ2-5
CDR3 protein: CAISEGGETQYF
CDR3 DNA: TGTGCCATCAGTGAGGGAGGGGAGACCCAGTACTTC

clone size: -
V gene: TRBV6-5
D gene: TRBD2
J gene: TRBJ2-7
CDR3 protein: CASSYSSSGGLYEQYF
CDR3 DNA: TGTGCCAGCAGTTACTCTTCTAGCGGGGGCCTCTACGAGCAGTACTTC